This T cell receptor (beta chain) was identified during a study of OX40 agonist ivuxolimab in advanced cancers. The study in broad terms: Ivuxolimab was an agonistic, fully human IgG2 monoclonal antibody directed against OX40 (CD134), a costimulatory receptor. The point of sequencing TCRbeta in the periphery was to test whether ivuxolimab changed TCR sequence diversity and drove clonal T-cell expansion. Intravenous ivuxolimab was administered to patients every 2 weeks at six dose levels: 0.01, 0.1, 0.3, 1.5, 3 and 10 mg/kg. Partial responses occurred in three dose-escalation patients: two with cutaneous melanoma and one with hepatocellular carcinoma. Patients were allowed to have had prior anti-PD-1, anti-PD-L1 or anti-CTLA-4 therapy, and more than 35% of the dose-escalation patients had been treated with checkpoint inhibitors. Among the approximately 50 dose-escalation patients, about 20 had hepatocellular carcinoma, around 15 melanoma, 9 renal cell carcinoma and 9 head and neck cancer. A male proportion of about 79% and a mean age of 60 years, ranging from roughly 23 to 80, were recorded for the dose-escalation cohort. The paper reports the monotherapy dose-escalation portion (N ≈ 50 patients) of the phase I ivuxolimab trial. Here is what the overall study found, with its caveats: The antigen specificity of the clonally expanded peripheral T cells was not determined. Clonal expansion of both CD4+ and CD8+ blood T cells was observed from baseline to week 6 at doses 0.1 to 3.0 mg/kg. After ivuxolimab, more expanded clones were found on average in CD8+ T cells than in CD4+ T cells. Low levels of normalized T-cell clonal expansion were also seen in some patients who did not respond. In partial responders in the 0.1-3.0 mg/kg groups, normalized peripheral clonal expansion was found to be among the lowest, especially among CD8+ T cells.

The CDR3 numbers 14 residues from cysteine through phenylalanine. Only CDR3 DNA remains: 42 bases, in frame from the first base. CDR1 and CDR2 (SGHRS, YFSETQ) derive from the germline V gene. Trimming accounts for 0 bases at V and 8 bases at J, while the number of junction bases matched to no gene is 7. Genomic DNA was isolated from the sorted cells so that the TCRbeta CDR3 region could be sequenced. TCRbeta CDR3 regions were sequenced using the immunoSEQ Assay. Imported from immuneACCESS, the table was reduced by TCRdb to in-frame sequences with V and J called. These copies leave out some clones; in studies compared against another copy, an unresolved V gene accounts for under half, and the cause of the remainder is not known. Recorded for this sample are more than 80,000 clones; 90% of them occurred a single time. Together, the top ten hold 0.48% of the sample. Comment on this clone: The antigen this receptor binds is unknown. Base qualities are not provided; no much larger clone lies one nucleotide away.

Patients with a history of autoimmune disease or receiving systemic immunosuppression were excluded from the trial. Peripheral blood for TCR sequencing was collected from all dose cohorts at baseline, on cycle 4 day 1, and on cycle 7 day 1. The samples were drawn from a first-in-human, open-label, multicenter phase I dose-escalation trial of ivuxolimab. Adults with locally advanced or metastatic head and neck squamous cell, hepatocellular, melanoma or renal cell carcinoma were enrolled in the trial. CD4+ and CD8+ T cells were sorted separately from peripheral blood before TCR sequencing. The material sequenced was CD4+ or CD8+ T cells sorted from blood, taken in a trial of the OX40 agonist ivuxolimab. The chain employs TRBV5-1 and TRBJ1-2, and 7 junctional nucleotides match TRBD1. This clonotype was sampled from an adult with an advanced solid tumor such as melanoma, head and neck, liver or kidney cancer. In nucleotide form, the sequence is TGCGCCAGCAGCTTGGCCGGGCAGGGGGGCGGCTACACCTTC. Its product reads: CASSLAGQGGGYTF.